These 24 T cell receptor beta chains were sequenced from one sample in a study of cytomegalovirus exposure and HLA in healthy donors. PCR used 60 Vbeta primers and 13 Jbeta primers. The assay was immunoSEQ multiplex PCR, and TCRdb's table has in-frame clones only and misses some. The repertoire has 140,000 to 150,000 clones, 75% to 80% of them found once; the top ten carry about 1.8%. The sample taken for sequencing was PBMCs. Receptors were obtained from a woman aged 30 to 39 in good health and CMV-seronegative.

In this sample, this clone turned up a few times. The rearrangement uses TRBV10-3 and TRBJ1-2, with a tentative D call TRBD1 (5 bases). The ends were cut back, 2 bases at V and 4 bases at J, with 5 bases in the middle. CDR3 size: 12 residues. Looked up from germline, CDR1 is ENHRY and CDR2 is SYGVKD. The CDR3 DNA reads TGTGCCATCAGTGAGGGGGCCTATGGCTACACCTTC. Translation gives CAISEGAYGYTF.

V usage is TRBV7-8 and J usage is TRBJ2-7; TRBD1 might be the D (5 bases). Looked up from germline, CDR1 is SGHVS and CDR2 is FQNEAQ. The CDR3 has 14 residues. V was shortened by 1 base and J by 4 bases, with 11 bases between the two germline ends. The CDR3 protein is CASSLDHRLYEQYF. The CDR3, as DNA: TGTGCCAGCAGCTTAGACCACAGGTTATACGAGCAGTACTTC.

The rearrangement uses TRBV30 and TRBJ1-4; 8 positions agree with TRBD1. V lost 1 base and J lost 7; bases outside the gene matches: 8. Looked up from germline, CDR1 is GTSNPN and CDR2 is SVGIG (reference sequence). This CDR3 has 15 amino acids. The CDR3 sequence: CAWSAVGQGSEKLFF. The CDR3 DNA follows: TGTGCCTGGAGTGCGGTCGGACAGGGCAGTGAAAAACTGTTTTTT.

A single count supports this clone. The chain is built from TRBV11-2 and TRBJ2-1, with D tentatively TRBD1 (6 bases). With 1 base removed from V and 6 bases from J, the gap between germline ends came to 7 bases. CDR1 is SGHAT, CDR2 FQNNGV, per germline. The length of the CDR3 is 13 residues. CDR3 loop: CASSLGTVNEQFF. In DNA form, the CDR3 reads TGTGCCAGCAGCTTAGGGACAGTCAATGAGCAGTTCTTC.

The chain uses TRBV27 and TRBJ1-1, with D possibly TRBD1 on 5 matching bases. The CDR3 is 11 amino acids. The ends were cut back, 7 bases at V and 7 bases at J, with 10 bases in the middle. Germline V gene sequence: CDR1 MNHEY, CDR2 SMNVEV (reference sequence). The CDR3 nucleotides read TGTGCCAGCAACCAAGGGGATGAAGCTTTCTTT. Residues: CASNQGDEAFF.

The chain recombines TRBV19 with TRBJ1-2; the match to TRBD1 covers 10 bases. The CDR3 is 14 amino acids. The J segment lost 11 bases and the V segment lost 1 base, leaving 7 bases of the junction unmatched. In germline, CDR1 is LNHDA, CDR2 SQIVND (reference sequence). CDR3 in DNA: TGTGCCAGTAGTATAGTCGCGGGACAGGGGCGATACACCTTC. It codes for CASSIVAGQGRYTF.

As for this clone: A junction end diverges from the germline sequence, so it may reflect a read error. The rearrangement uses TRBV7-2 and TRBJ2-1; TRBD1 agrees at 7 bases. CDR3 size: 13 residues. Germline V CDR1 and CDR2: SGHTA, FQGNSA. CDR3 coding DNA: TGTGCCGGCAGCTTCGACAGGGCCAATGAGCAGTTCTTC. This translates into CAGSFDRANEQFF.

This chain uses TRBV5-6 with TRBJ2-1, with a possible D match to TRBD2 (7 bases). Trimming pared 4 bases from V and 4 bases from J, leaving 12 bases between. Germline V gene lookup returns CDR1 SGHDT and CDR2 YYEEEE. This CDR3 is built from 14 residues. CDR3 bases: TGTGCCAGCAGCGTAGGGGGGGGTTACAATGAGCAGTTCTTC. Translating gives CASSVGGGYNEQFF.

This chain links TRBV27 with TRBJ2-7; D might be TRBD1 (6 bases). The CDR3 runs to 15 residues. Germline CDR1 is MNHEY and CDR2 is SMNVEV (reference sequence). The V and J ends lost 5 bases and 6 bases respectively, with 20 bases between them. This chain's CDR3 is CASSILGTPTSEQYF. The DNA for the CDR3 is TGTGCCAGCAGTATACTTGGGACACCTACGTCCGAGCAGTACTTC.

This clone was detected once. The J gene is TRBJ1-5, the V gene TRBV19; TRBD1 aligns across 8 bases. Germline CDR1 reads LNHDA; CDR2 reads SQIVND (reference sequence). With 4 bases clipped from V and 3 bases from J, the junction kept 11 bases outside the gene matches. The CDR3 loop spans 17 amino acids. Here the CDR3 reads CASSRGHRGSNNQPQHF. The CDR3 DNA follows: TGTGCCAGTAGTAGGGGTCACAGGGGGAGTAACAATCAGCCCCAGCATTTT.

This clone has a single count. V usage is TRBV30 and J usage is TRBJ1-1; a possible D gene is TRBD1 (5 bases). V dropped 1 base and J dropped 4 bases, with 13 bases sitting between them. Germline V lookup: CDR1 GTSNPN, CDR2 SVGIG (reference sequence). This CDR3 is built from 14 residues. Here the CDR3 DNA reads TGTGCCTGGAGTGCAGACAGCTACCCCACTGAAGCTTTCTTT. Translation gives CAWSADSYPTEAFF.

J is TRBJ1-2 and V is TRBV29-1, with D possibly TRBD1 on 5 matching bases. Germline-derived CDR1 and CDR2 are SQVTM and ANQGSEA. With 7 bases removed from V and 0 bases from J, the gap between germline ends came to 12 bases. The CDR3 has 13 amino acids. CDR3 DNA sequence: TGCAGCGCTGTGGGGGGGGCTAACTATGGCTACACCTTC. It encodes CSAVGGANYGYTF.

J is TRBJ1-1 and V is TRBV6-6; TRBD1 matches at 10 bases. V shed 6 bases, J shed 8 bases, and the junction held 0 bases outside the gene matches. CDR3 size: 11 residues. Germline V gives CDR1 MNHNY, CDR2 SVGAGI (reference sequence). CDR3 nucleotides: TGTGCCAGCAGGGGACAGGGGGAAGCTTTCTTT. Protein product: CASRGQGEAFF.

The chain recombines TRBV7-2 with TRBJ1-3; 9 nucleotides match TRBD1. The CDR3 consists of 17 residues. V gave up 5 bases and J gave up 3 bases; unmatched junction bases: 11. Per germline, CDR1 SGHTA and CDR2 FQGNSA. CDR3: CASSVYRGRQVGNTIYF. The CDR3 DNA is TGTGCCAGCAGCGTATACAGGGGGCGCCAGGTTGGAAACACCATATATTTT.

The chain employs TRBV10-3 and TRBJ1-3; D is unclear. This CDR3 region has 14 residues. Trimming removed 2 bases from V and 0 bases from J, with 5 bases in between. Germline-derived CDR1 and CDR2 are ENHRY and SYGVKD. The CDR3 region has the DNA TGTGCCATCAGTGAGAACTTCTCTGGAAACACCATATATTTT. Protein: CAISENFSGNTIYF.

The gene calls are TRBV12-5 and TRBJ2-1, with 10 bases lining up with TRBD1. The CDR3 sequence is 14 residues long. CDR1 and CDR2 from the germline V gene are LGHNT and FRNRAP. The V segment lost 5 bases and the J segment 10 bases; nucleotides outside the gene matches: 8. CDR3 sequence: CASGTTGDRGEQFF. The CDR3 DNA sequence: TGTGCTAGTGGTACTACCGGGGACAGGGGCGAGCAGTTCTTC.

There are a few counts of this clone. The chain joins TRBV4-2 to TRBJ2-3; weak D call: TRBD1 (7 bases). The CDR3 totals 16 residues. The germline CDR1 and CDR2 sequences are LGHNA and YNFKEQ. Trimming pared 4 bases from V and 3 bases from J, leaving 17 bases between. CDR3 nucleotides: TGTGCCAGCAGCCCCAGGACATCAGGGGGGACAGATACGCAGTATTTT. Translating it yields CASSPRTSGGTDTQYF.

The V and J genes are TRBV6-1 and TRBJ1-2, with 8 bases that match TRBD1. CDR3 length: 15 amino acids. The junction had 11 bases not matched to a gene; V was cut back by 6 bases and J by 5 bases. CDR1 and CDR2 (germline): MNHNS, SASEGT. CDR3 sequence reads: CASSAIGTGGYGYTF. CDR3 bases: TGTGCCAGCAGCGCGATCGGGACAGGCGGTTATGGCTACACCTTC.

This chain joins TRBV5-6 and TRBJ1-1, with 9 bases lining up with TRBD1. The trim removed 4 bases at V and 3 bases at J, leaving 10 bases unmatched. CDR3 length: 16 residues. CDR1 is SGHDT, CDR2 YYEEEE, per germline. The CDR3 here is CASSLIQGARYTEAFF. The DNA of the CDR3 is TGTGCCAGCAGCCTCATACAGGGGGCGCGTTACACTGAAGCTTTCTTT.

J is TRBJ2-7 and V is TRBV2; tentatively, D is TRBD1 (6 bases). Looked up from germline, CDR1 is SNHLY and CDR2 is FYNNEI. Trimming shortened V by 8 bases and J by 6 bases, and 17 bases separated the two germline ends. The CDR3 runs 13 residues. CDR3 DNA: TGTGCCAGCGGTCTTGGGGGCGTTCTCGAGCAGTACTTC. Protein: CASGLGGVLEQYF.

This chain joins TRBV7-4 and TRBJ1-5; 7 bases are shared with TRBD1. Germline V CDR1 and CDR2: SGHVT, SQSDAQ. The CDR3 totals 15 residues. Trimming cost V 3 bases and J 5 bases; bases outside gene matches: 7. The CDR3 DNA follows: TGTGCCAGCAGCTTCGAAACAGGGGAAGATCAGCCCCAGCATTTT. Translated, it gives CASSFETGEDQPQHF. Full variable domain (rest looked up from reference TRBV7-4 and TRBJ1-5): GAGVSQSPRYKVAKRGRDVALRCDSISGHVTLYWYRQTLGQGSEVLTYSQSDAQRDKSGRPSGRFSAERPERSVSTLKIQRTEQGDSAVYLCASSFETGEDQPQHFGDGTRLSIL.

This chain uses TRBV6-6 with TRBJ1-2; the match to TRBD1 covers 7 bases. CDR1 and CDR2 (germline): MNHNY, SVGAGI (reference sequence). Losses at the gene ends were 4 bases for V and 5 bases for J; bases not matched to a gene: 7. CDR3 length: 14 amino acids. The CDR3, as DNA: TGTGCCAGCAGTTCCATCGACAGGGCGTATGGCTACACCTTC. Translating it yields CASSSIDRAYGYTF.

V gene TRBV9 combines with J gene TRBJ2-2; 10 bases agree with TRBD2. Germline V gene data show CDR1 as SGDLS and CDR2 as YYNGEE. V was pared by 1 base and J by 3 bases, with 6 bases of the junction left unmatched. The CDR3 runs to 17 residues. CDR3 loop: CASSVSRLAGDTGELFF. In DNA form, the CDR3 reads TGTGCCAGCAGCGTAAGTCGGCTAGCGGGGGACACCGGGGAGCTGTTTTTT.

This clone was seen only a few times. V and J are TRBV5-1 and TRBJ1-2, with a tentative D call TRBD1 (6 bases). The CDR3 runs 14 residues. Germline V gene data show CDR1 as SGHRS and CDR2 as YFSETQ. V lost 4 bases and J lost 4, with 14 bases in between. The CDR3 region is CASSPGGRIYGYTF. For the CDR3, the DNA is TGCGCCAGCAGCCCGGGGGGCAGGATCTATGGCTACACCTTC.